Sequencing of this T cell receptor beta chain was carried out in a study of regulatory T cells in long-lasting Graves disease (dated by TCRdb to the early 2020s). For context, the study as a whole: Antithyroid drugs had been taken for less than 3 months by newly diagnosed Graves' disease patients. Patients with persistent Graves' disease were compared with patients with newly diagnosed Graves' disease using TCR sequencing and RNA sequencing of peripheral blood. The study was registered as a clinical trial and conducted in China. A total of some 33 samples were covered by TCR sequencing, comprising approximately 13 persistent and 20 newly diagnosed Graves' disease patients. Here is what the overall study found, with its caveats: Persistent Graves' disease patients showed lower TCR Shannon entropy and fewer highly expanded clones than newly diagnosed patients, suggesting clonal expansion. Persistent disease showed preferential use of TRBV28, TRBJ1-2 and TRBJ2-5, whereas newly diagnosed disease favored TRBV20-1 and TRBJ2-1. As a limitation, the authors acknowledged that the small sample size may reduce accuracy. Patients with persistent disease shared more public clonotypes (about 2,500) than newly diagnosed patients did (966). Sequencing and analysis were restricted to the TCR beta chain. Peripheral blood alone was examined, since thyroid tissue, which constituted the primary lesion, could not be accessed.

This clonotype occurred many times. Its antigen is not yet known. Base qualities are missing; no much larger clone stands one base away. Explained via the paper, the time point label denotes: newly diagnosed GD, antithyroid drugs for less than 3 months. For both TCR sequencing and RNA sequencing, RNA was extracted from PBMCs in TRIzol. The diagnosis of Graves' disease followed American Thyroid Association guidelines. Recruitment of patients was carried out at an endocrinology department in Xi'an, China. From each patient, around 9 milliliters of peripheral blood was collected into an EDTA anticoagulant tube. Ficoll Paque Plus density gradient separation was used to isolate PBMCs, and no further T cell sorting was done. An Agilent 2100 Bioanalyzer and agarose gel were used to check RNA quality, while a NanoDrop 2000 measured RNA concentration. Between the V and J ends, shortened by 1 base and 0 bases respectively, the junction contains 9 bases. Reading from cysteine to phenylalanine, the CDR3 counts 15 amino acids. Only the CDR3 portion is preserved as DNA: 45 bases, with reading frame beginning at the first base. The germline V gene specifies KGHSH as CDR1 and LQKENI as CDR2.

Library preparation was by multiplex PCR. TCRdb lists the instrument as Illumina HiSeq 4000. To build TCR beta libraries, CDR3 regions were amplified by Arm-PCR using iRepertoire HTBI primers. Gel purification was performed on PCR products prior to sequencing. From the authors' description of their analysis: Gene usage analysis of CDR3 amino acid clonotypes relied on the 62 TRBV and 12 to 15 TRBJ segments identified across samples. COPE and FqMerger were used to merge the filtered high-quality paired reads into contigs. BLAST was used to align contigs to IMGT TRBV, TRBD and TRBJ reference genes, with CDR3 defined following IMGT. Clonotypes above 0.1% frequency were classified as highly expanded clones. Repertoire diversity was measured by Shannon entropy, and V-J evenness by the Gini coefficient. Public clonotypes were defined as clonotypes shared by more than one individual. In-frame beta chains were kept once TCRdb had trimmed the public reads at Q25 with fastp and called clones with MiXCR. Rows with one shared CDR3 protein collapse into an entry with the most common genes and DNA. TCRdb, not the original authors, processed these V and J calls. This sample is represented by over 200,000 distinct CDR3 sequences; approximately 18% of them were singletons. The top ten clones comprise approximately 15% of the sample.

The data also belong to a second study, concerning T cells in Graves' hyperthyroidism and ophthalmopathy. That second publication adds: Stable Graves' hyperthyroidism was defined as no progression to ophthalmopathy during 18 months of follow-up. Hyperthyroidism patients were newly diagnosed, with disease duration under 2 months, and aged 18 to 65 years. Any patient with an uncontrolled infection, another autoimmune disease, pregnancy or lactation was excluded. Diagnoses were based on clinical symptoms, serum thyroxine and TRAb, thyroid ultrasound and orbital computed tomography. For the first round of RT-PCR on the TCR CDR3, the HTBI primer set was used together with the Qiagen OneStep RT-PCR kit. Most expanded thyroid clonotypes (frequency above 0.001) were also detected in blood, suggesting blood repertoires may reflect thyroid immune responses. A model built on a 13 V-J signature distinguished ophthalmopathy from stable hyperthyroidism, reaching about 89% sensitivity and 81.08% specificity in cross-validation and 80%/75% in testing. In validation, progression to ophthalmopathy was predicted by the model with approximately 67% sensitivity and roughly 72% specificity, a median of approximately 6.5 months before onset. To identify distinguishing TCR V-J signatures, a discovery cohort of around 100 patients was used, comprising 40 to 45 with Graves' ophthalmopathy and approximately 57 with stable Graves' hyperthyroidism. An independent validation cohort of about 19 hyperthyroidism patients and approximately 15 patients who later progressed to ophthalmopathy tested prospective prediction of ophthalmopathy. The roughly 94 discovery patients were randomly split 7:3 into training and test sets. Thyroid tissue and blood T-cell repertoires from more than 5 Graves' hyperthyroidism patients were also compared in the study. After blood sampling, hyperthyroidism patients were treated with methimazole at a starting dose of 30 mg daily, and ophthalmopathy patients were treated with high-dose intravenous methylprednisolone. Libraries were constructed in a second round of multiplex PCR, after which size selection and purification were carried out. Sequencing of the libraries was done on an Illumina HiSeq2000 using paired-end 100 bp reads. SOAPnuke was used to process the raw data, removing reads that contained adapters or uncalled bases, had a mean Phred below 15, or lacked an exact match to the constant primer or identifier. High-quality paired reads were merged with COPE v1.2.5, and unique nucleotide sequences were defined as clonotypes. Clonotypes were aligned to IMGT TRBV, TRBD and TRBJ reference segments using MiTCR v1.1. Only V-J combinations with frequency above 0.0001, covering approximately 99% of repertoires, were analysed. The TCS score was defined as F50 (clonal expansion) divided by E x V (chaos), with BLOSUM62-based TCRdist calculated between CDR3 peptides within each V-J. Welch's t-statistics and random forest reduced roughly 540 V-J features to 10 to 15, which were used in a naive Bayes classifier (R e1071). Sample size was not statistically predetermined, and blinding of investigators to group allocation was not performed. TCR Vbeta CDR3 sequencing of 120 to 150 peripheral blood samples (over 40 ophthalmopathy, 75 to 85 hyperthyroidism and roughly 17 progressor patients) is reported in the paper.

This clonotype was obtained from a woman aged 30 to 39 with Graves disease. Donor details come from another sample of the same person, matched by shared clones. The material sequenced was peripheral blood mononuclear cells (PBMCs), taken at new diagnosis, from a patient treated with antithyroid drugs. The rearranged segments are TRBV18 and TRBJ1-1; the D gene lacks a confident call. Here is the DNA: TGTGCCAGCTCACCACGGCCAAACGTGAACACTGAAGCTTTCTTT. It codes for CASSPRPNVNTEAFF.